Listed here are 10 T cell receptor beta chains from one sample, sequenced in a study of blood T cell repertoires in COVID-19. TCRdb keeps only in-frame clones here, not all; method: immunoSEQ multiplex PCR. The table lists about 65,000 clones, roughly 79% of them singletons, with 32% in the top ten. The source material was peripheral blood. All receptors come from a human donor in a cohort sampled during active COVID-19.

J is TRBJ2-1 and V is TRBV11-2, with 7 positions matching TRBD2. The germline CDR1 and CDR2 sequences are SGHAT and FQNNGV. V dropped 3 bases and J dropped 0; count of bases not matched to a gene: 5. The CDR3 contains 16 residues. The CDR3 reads CASSFPSGNSYNEQFF. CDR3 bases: TGTGCCAGCAGCTTTCCGAGCGGGAACTCCTACAATGAGCAGTTCTTC.

The CDR3 DNA reads TGCAGTGCTAGTTGGTGGGCTCAGGTTCGATCCAATGAGCAGTTCTTC. Translation: CSASWWAQVRSNEQFF. This sequence joins TRBV20-1 and TRBJ2-1; D is uncertain. CDR3 length: 16 residues. In germline, CDR1 is DFQATT, CDR2 SNEGSKA (reference sequence). Trimming pared 3 bases from V and 6 bases from J, leaving 21 bases between.

In DNA, the CDR3 is TGTGCCACCTCGGGGGGGGGTAGCACAGATACGCAGTATTTT. Translated, it gives CATSGGGSTDTQYF. The gene calls are TRBV7-9 and TRBJ2-3; 8 bases map to TRBD2. The CDR3 spans 14 residues. J lost 0 bases, V lost 10 bases, and 6 bases had no gene match. Germline CDR1 SEHNR, CDR2 FQNEAQ (reference sequence). The entire variable domain, with the rest obtained from reference TRBV7-9 and TRBJ2-3, is as follows: DTGVSQNPRHKITKRGQNVTFRCDPISEHNRLYWYRQTLGQGPEFLTYFQNEAQLEKSRLLSDRFSAERPKGSFSTLEIQRTEQGDSAMYLCATSGGGSTDTQYFGPGTRLTVL.

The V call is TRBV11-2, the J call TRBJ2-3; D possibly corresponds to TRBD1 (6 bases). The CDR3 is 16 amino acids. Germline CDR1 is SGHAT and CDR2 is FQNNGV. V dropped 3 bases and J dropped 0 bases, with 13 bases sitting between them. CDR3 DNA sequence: TGTGCCAGCAGCTTTCAGGGGTTGGGTAGCACAGATACGCAGTATTTT. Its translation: CASSFQGLGSTDTQYF.

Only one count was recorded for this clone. The CDR3 is CASSLVRGGGYGYTF. The CDR3 bases are TGTGCCAGCAGCTTAGTTCGGGGGGGAGGGTATGGCTACACCTTC. The chain is built from TRBV7-2 and TRBJ1-2, with D maybe TRBD1 (5 bases). Trimming cost V 1 base and J 5 bases, with 14 bases left between them. The V gene's germline CDR1 is SGHTA and CDR2 FQGNSA. This CDR3 is built from 15 residues.

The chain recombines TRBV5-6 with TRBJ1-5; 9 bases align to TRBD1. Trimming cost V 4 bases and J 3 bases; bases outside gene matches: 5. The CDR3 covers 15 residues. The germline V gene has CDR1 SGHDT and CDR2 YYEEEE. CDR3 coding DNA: TGTGCCAGCAGCGCCCGGGACAGGGTCAATCAGCCCCAGCATTTT. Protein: CASSARDRVNQPQHF.

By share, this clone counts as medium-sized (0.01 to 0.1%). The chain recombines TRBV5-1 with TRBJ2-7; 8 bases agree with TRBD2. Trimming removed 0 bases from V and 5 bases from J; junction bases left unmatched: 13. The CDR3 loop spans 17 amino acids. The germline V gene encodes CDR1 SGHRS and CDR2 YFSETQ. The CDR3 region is CASSLARGGKTPDEQYF. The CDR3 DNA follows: TGCGCCAGCAGCTTGGCCCGGGGGGGGAAGACTCCGGACGAGCAGTACTTC. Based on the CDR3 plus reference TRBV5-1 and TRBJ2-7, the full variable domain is KAGVTQTPRYLIKTRGQQVTLSCSPISGHRSVSWYQQTPGQGLQFLFEYFSETQRNKGNFPGRFSGRQFSNSRSEMNVSTLELGDSALYLCASSLARGGKTPDEQYFGPGTRLTVT.

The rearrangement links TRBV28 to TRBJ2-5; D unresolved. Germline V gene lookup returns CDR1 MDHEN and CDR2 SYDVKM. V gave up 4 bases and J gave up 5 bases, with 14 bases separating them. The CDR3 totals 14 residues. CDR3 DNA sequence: TGTGCCAGCAGTTCCCAAGCGCATTGGGAGACCCAGTACTTC. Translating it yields CASSSQAHWETQYF.

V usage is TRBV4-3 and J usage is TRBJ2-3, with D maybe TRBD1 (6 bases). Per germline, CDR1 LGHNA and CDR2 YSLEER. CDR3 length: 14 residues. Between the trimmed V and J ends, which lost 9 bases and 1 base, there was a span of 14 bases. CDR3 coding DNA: TGCGCCAGTTTAACAGGGATTGGCACAGATACGCAGTATTTT. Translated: CASLTGIGTDTQYF.

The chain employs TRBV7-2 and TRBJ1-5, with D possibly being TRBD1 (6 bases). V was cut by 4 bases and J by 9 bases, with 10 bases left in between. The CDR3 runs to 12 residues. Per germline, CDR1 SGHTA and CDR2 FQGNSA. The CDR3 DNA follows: TGTGCCAGCAGCTCCGCGACAGGGCCCCAGCATTTT. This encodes CASSSATGPQHF.